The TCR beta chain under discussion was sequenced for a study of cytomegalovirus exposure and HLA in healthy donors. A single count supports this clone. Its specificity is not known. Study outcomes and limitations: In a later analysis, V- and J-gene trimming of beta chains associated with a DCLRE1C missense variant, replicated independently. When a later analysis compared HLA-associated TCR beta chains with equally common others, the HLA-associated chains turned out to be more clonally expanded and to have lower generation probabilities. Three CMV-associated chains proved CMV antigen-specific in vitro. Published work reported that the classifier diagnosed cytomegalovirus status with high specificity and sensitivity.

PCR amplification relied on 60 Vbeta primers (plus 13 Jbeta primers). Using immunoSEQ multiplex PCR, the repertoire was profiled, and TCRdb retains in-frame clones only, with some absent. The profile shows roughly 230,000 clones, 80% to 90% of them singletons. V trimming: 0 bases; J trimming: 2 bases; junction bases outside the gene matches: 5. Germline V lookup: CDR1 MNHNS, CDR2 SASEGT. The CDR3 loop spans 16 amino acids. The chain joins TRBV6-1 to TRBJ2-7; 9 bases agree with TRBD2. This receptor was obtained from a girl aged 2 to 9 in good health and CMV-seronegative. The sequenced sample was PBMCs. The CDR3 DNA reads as TGTGCCAGCAGTGAAGCGGGGACTAGCACCCCCTACGAGCAGTACTTC. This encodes CASSEAGTSTPYEQYF.